This record concerns one TCR beta chain sequence. The target antigen is unknown. This record comes from a study of cytomegalovirus exposure and HLA in healthy donors. Whole-study results and caveats: It was likely that a cluster of highly shared sequence variants was a sequencing artifact. It was reportedly the case that the classifier diagnosed cytomegalovirus status with high specificity and sensitivity. Many donors shared some public TCRs, even though most TCR sequences were rare.

The PCR ran on 60 Vbeta and 13 Jbeta primers. Authors' analysis steps: Approximately 11 million shared chains were among roughly 81 million unique TCR beta chains counted in a later analysis. Sequenced by immunoSEQ multiplex PCR; TCRdb stores in-frame clones only, minus some. V, J and clone size are taken as reported in that table, and D and trimming were inferred from the DNA itself. The table lists approximately 59,000 clones, approximately 64% of them singletons. The clonotype was recovered from a man between 35 and 55 years old in good health and CMV-seropositive. Material for sequencing was PBMCs.

The CDR3 sequence is CASSKGQGANIQYF. In DNA, the CDR3 is TGTGCCAGCAGCAAGGGACAGGGGGCCAACATTCAGTACTTC. The rearrangement joins TRBV21-1 to TRBJ2-4; TRBD1, the D gene given by the table, was not confirmed from the DNA. TRBV21-1 is flagged as a pseudogene. This CDR3 contains 14 residues.